The entry that follows covers one T cell receptor (beta chain) sequence. Its antigen is as yet unknown. Primers used in a second PCR of about 7 to 12 cycles were a sample-barcoded 5' primer and a J-beta primer mix. TCRdb used MiXCR to reprocess the 5' RACE reads, holding one entry per CDR3 protein. Of about 900,000 distinct CDR3 sequences in the sample, 40% to 60% were seen once. V was cut by 1 base and J by 1 base, with 14 bases left in between. CDR3 length: 15 amino acids. CDR1 and CDR2 from the germline V gene are SQVTM and ANQGSEA. Ten milliliters of peripheral blood were drawn from each donor into EDTA-treated tubes. These data belong to a study of blood T cells in healthy people across ages. Whole-study results and caveats: Per million T cells, TCR beta diversity dropped roughly linearly as age increased. CMV infection status of these donors was not known.

What was sequenced was blood. This rearrangement joins TRBV29-1 to TRBJ2-7; D is perhaps TRBD1 or TRBD2 (5 bases each). The sequence was obtained from a man under 40 in good health. CDR3 nucleotide sequence: TGCAGCGTTGAAGGCTGGGCAGGGAGTTCCTACGAGCAGTACTTC. Translated: CSVEGWAGSSYEQYF.